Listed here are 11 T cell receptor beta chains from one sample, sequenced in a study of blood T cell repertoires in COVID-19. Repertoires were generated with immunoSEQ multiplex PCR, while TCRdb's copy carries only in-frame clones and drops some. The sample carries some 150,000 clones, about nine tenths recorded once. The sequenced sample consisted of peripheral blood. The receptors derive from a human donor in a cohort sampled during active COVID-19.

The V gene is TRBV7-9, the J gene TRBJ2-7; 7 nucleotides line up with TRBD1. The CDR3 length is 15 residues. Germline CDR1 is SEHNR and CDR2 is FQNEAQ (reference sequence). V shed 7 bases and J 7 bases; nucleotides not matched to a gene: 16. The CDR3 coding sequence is TGTGCCAGCACAGAAAGACAGGGTTCGGGTGAGGAGCAGTACTTC. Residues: CASTERQGSGEEQYF.

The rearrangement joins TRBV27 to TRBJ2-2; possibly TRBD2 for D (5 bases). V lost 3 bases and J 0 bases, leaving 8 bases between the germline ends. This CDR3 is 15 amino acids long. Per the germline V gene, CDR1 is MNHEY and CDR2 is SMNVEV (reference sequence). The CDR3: CASSLRTANTGELFF. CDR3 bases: TGTGCCAGCAGTTTGCGGACTGCGAACACCGGGGAGCTGTTTTTT.

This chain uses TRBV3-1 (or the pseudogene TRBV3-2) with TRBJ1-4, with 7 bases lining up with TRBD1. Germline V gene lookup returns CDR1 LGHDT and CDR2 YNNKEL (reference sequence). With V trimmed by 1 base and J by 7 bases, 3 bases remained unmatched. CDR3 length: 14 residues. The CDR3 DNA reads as TGTGCCAGCAGCCAAGTCCGGGACAGTGAAAAACTGTTTTTT. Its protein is CASSQVRDSEKLFF.

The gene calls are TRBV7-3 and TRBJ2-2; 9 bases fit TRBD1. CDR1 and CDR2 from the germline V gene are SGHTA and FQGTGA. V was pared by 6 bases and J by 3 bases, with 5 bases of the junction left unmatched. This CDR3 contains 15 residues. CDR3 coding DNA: TGTGCCAGCAGTCGTCGGACAGGGGACACCGGGGAGCTGTTTTTT. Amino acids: CASSRRTGDTGELFF.

The CDR3 bases are TGTGCCTGGAGTGTGTCATCCTTCAGCTCCTACGAGCAGTACTTC. Protein product: CAWSVSSFSSYEQYF. The V gene is TRBV30, the J gene TRBJ2-7; D not certain. The ends were cut back, 0 bases at V and 0 bases at J, with 12 bases in the middle. This CDR3 has 15 residues. Germline CDR1 GTSNPN, CDR2 SVGIG (reference sequence).

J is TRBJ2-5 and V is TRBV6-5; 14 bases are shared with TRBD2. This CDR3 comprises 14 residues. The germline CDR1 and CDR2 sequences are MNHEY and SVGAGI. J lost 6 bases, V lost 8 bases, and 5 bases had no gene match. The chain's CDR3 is CASGTSGGAKTQYF. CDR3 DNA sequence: TGTGCCAGCGGGACTAGCGGGGGCGCTAAGACCCAGTACTTC.

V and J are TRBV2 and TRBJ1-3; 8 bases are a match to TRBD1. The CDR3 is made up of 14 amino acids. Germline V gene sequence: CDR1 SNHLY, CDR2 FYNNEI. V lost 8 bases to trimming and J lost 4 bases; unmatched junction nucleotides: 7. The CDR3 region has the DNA TGTGCCAGCGCCCTGAGGGACAGGGGAAACACCATATATTTT. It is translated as CASALRDRGNTIYF. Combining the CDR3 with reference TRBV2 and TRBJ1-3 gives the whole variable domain EPEVTQTPSHQVTQMGQEVILRCVPISNHLYFYWYRQILGQKVEFLVSFYNNEISEKSEIFDDQFSVERPDGSNFTLKIRSTKLEDSAMYFCASALRDRGNTIYFGEGSWLTVV.

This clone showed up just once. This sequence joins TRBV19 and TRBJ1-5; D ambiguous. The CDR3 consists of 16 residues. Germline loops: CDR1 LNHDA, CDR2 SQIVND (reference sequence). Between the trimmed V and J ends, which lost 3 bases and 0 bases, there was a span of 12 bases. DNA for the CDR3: TGTGCCAGTAGTATCAAATACAGAGATAGCAATCAGCCCCAGCATTTT. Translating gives CASSIKYRDSNQPQHF.

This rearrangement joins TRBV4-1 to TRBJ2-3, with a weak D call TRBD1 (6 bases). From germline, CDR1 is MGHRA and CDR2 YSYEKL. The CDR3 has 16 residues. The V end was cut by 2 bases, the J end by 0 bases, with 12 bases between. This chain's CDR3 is CASSQKTGISTDTQYF. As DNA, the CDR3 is TGCGCCAGCAGCCAAAAGACAGGAATTAGCACAGATACGCAGTATTTT.

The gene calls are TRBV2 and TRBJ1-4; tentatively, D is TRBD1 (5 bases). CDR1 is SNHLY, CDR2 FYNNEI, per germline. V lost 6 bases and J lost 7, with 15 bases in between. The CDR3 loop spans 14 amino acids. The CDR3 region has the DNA TGTGCCAGCAGCCCTTTGGGGGGTCGTGAAAAACTGTTTTTT. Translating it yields CASSPLGGREKLFF.

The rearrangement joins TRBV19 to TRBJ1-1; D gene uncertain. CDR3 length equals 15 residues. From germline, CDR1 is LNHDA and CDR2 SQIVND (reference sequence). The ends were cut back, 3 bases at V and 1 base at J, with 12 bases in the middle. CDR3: CASSIGVRANTEAFF. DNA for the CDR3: TGTGCCAGTAGTATTGGAGTGCGGGCGAACACTGAAGCTTTCTTT. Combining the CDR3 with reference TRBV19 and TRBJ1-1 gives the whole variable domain DGGITQSPKYLFRKEGQNVTLSCEQNLNHDAMYWYRQDPGQGLRLIYYSQIVNDFQKGDIAEGYSVSREKKESFPLTVTSAQKNPTAFYLCASSIGVRANTEAFFGQGTRLTVV.